This T cell receptor (beta chain) emerged from a study of cytomegalovirus exposure and HLA in healthy donors (dated by TCRdb to 2015 to 2018). Looking at the study overall: According to an earlier analysis of 550 to 750 of the donors, roughly 180 million T cells yielded over 90 million unique TCR beta sequences and around 280 Gb of sequence data. The study was designed to test whether signatures of past pathogen exposure could be identified by cataloging public T cell receptors. Every discovery cohort repertoire had been produced on one sequencing platform. A later genetic analysis used genome-wide SNP genotypes for about 55% of the 666 donors, treating that subset as a discovery cohort. Donor age, sex, ethnicity and CMV serostatus were collected together with the repertoire data. On average, about 240,000 unique TCR beta nucleotide sequences were sequenced per donor among about 400 genotyped donors of the cohort, with roughly 20% of those sequences being non-productive. The study combined high-throughput TCR immunosequencing, statistical association of individual TCRs with disease status, and machine learning to predict cytomegalovirus infection status. An early release covering roughly 640 HLA-typed donors comprised approximately 300 gigabases of sequencing data and some 79 million unique TCR sequences. Of the roughly 410 genotyped donors, 65% to 90% were placed in the genetic ancestry cluster associated with self-reported Caucasian donors. An earlier analysis of 587 of the donors applied high-throughput TCR beta sequencing to assess whether each TCR beta V gene segment acted as functional or pseudogenic. Class I and class II HLA loci were covered by the typing at four-digit resolution. In addition to the first cohort of 650 to 750 subjects, a separate validation cohort of approximately 110 different subjects was used. A later analysis re-analyzed previously published TCR beta repertoires from 550 to 700 donors and added high-resolution HLA genotyping to study TCR occurrence patterns. Using immunosequencing, the study profiled T cell repertoires from 666 subjects and related those repertoires to cytomegalovirus serostatus. Typing coverage varied by locus: roughly 629-640 donors for A, B, C, DRB1 and DQB1; approximately 560 for DQA1; 600 to 610 for DPA1; more than 450 for DPB1. A few DR-DQ haplotypes were treated as single units for association and clustering because of strong linkage in the cohort. In the later analysis, no new phenotypic data were used to find candidate immune exposures; instead, reliance was placed on TCR beta sequences and their occurrence across donors. On the study overall, not on this receptor specifically: In this cohort, only TCR beta chains were sequenced, and detectable features were limited by the absence of alpha or paired-chain data. A few of the identified cytomegalovirus-associated TCR beta chains were confirmed in vitro to be specific for cytomegalovirus antigens. HLA typing was unavailable for some donors at each locus, so association tests used only the typed subset. Strong co-occurrence of HLA alleles, especially DR and DQ, made assigning TCR associations to individual alleles difficult. A group of highly shared sequence variants was considered likely to be a technical artifact of the sequencing pipeline. The study gave a list of about 170 TCR beta chains associated with cytomegalovirus. Presence/absence analyses assumed roughly uniform sequencing depth across donors, an assumption that may not hold. A further reported finding was that TCR beta sequences accurately predicted the HLA-A and HLA-B alleles for most subjects in the first cohort. According to a later analysis, TCR association rates differed among HLA loci, with DRB1 alleles showing the most associated TCRs and HLA-C alleles showing the fewest. According to a later analysis, parvovirus B19, influenza, CMV and Epstein-Barr virus appeared linked to several top co-occurrence clusters. A later genetic analysis reported fewer N-insertions in productive TCRs among donors in an Asian-associated ancestry cluster than the approximately 700-donor mean. According to the authors, the approach could potentially be generalized to other disease states and immunological phenotypes. Most TCR sequences were observed very rarely across donors, whereas some public TCRs were present in many individuals. The 87-base-pair reads could not distinguish some IMGT-functional V segments, including TRBV6-2 and TRBV6-3, so those segments were excluded. The classifier was reported to diagnose cytomegalovirus status with high specificity and sensitivity in both the original cohort and the validation cohort. Linkage disequilibrium might explain the correlated functional status among segregating V segments, but an unknown experimental factor could not be ruled out. In an earlier analysis of fewer than 750 of the donors, most TCR beta V segments were observed in productive rearrangements about 90% or about 30% of the time, broadly matching IMGT annotations. According to a later analysis, most CMV-associated TCR beta chains appeared to be HLA-restricted, and the HLA associations seemed to be driven largely by CMV exposure. Roughly 17 rarely observed V segments, including chromosome 9 orphons, were excluded from the earlier analysis of several hundred of the donors because counts were too low. Compared with equally common non-associated chains, HLA-associated TCR beta chains in a later analysis were more clonally expanded and had lower generation probabilities. The only immune exposure information available for the cohort was CMV serostatus. In a later genetic analysis, a missense DCLRE1C variant was associated with V-gene and J-gene trimming of TCR beta chains, and the association was replicated in an independent cohort. A later analysis associated about 16,000 TCR beta sequences with specific HLA alleles at a false discovery rate of 0.05.

Measured from the cysteine to the phenylalanine, the CDR3 is 16 residues long. Kept here is only the CDR3 DNA, which spans 48 bases and is read in frame from base 1. The germline V gene specifies SNHLY as CDR1 and FYNNEI as CDR2. Trimming takes 2 bases from V and 2 bases from J, and the germline ends sit 15 bases apart. Receptors were amplified or captured by the immunoSEQ multiplex PCR assay. A mixture of 60 forward primers for TCR Vbeta segments and 13 reverse primers for TCR Jbeta segments was used in the multiplex PCR. A multiplex PCR assay on genomic DNA amplified the CDR3 region of rearranged TCR beta genes. On the Illumina HiSeq System, the amplified TCR beta libraries were sequenced as 87-base-pair reads. On the authors' methods: A later analysis counted some 80 million unique TCR beta chains across the approximately 700 repertoires, and some 11 million of these chains were shared by at least two donors. Raw reads were error-corrected and collapsed into unique sequences by a nearest-neighbor algorithm in which closely related sequences were merged to remove PCR and sequencing errors. Alignment of CDR3 sequences to IMGT reference sequences was used to assign V, D and J gene segments. Each retained sequence needed at least a six-nucleotide match to both a V gene segment and a J gene segment. Rearrangements were called productive when the CDR3 lacked stop codons and stayed in frame with V and J; all others were non-productive. CDR3 was defined by IMGT convention, running from the second conserved V-encoded cysteine to the conserved J-encoded phenylalanine. The earlier analysis of about 530 of the donors excluded any sequence lacking an unambiguous match to a single V gene segment. In an earlier analysis of approximately 590 of the donors, V segments were called functional above 56.7% productive rearrangements and were called segregating when the between-donor standard deviation exceeded 5%. To diagnose cytomegalovirus status from the catalog of TCR beta chain sequences, a statistical classification framework was built. In a later analysis, TCR nucleotide sequences were compared against IMGT/GENE-DB human TR gene sequences so that V and J genes could be assigned. A later analysis assigned CDR3 sequences and most-parsimonious VDJ recombination scenarios with the TCRdist pipeline. In a later analysis, every TCR beta chain was defined by the combination of its CDR3 amino acid sequence and its V-gene family, and reads without a unique V-gene family were dropped. As a way to deal with suspected cross-contamination and a sequencing artifact, a later analysis dropped 450 to 600 nucleotide sequences that were highly shared and had low generation probability. For each public chain, a later analysis derived a clonal expansion index from normalized ranks of inferred template counts within each repertoire. Generation probabilities in a later analysis came from a VDJ recombination model fitted to out-of-frame rearrangements, and those results were checked against IGoR. In a later analysis, TCR-TCR, TCR-HLA and TCR-CMV co-occurrence was scored with hypergeometric tests, and a repertoire-size bias correction was applied to TCR pairs. A later analysis estimated false discovery rates by permuting HLA or CMV assignments 20 times. In a later analysis, co-occurring TCRs were grouped using DBSCAN, and TCRdist sequence similarity was added for clustering within HLA-allele-positive subsets. Repertoires with fewer than 30,000 or more than 120,000 public chains were left out of co-occurrence clustering, as were about five repertoires with anomalous nucleotide sharing. TCRdb limited this immuneACCESS table to in-frame rearrangements with V and J called. A share of clones is missing; checked studies link under half to unresolved V genes, and the rest is unexplained. For V, J and clone size, that table is used; D and trimming come from the DNA. The table for this sample lists 160,000 or so clones; about four fifths of them were counted only once. The ten largest clones capture approximately 7% of the sample.

The cohort consisted of approximately 690 healthy bone marrow donors. Cohort members were all nominally healthy when sampled, although unrecorded immune exposures were likely present. The donor was CMV seropositive and belonged to the group of 250 to 300 seropositive cohort members. Each donor provided a peripheral blood sample, and peripheral blood mononuclear cells were used for TCR beta sequencing. Genomic DNA extraction from the blood cell samples was performed with the Qiagen DNeasy Blood Extraction Kit. This clone was counted once. What this receptor recognizes is not known. No much larger clonotype is one base removed from it; base qualities were not supplied.

This TCR derives from a woman aged 25 to 39 in good health and CMV-seropositive. Here the chain combines TRBV2 and TRBJ1-2; D gene: possibly TRBD1, on 5 matching bases. Sequencing was carried out using PBMCs. The CDR3: CASSEIGGGGNYGYTF. At the DNA level, the sequence is TGTGCCAGCAGTGAAATAGGCGGGGGAGGCAACTATGGCTACACCTTC.